This T cell receptor beta chain appears in the sequencing data of a study of T cell changes during pregnancy in multiple sclerosis. The CDR3 has 15 amino acids. The germline V gene encodes CDR1 SEHNR and CDR2 FQNEAQ (reference sequence). V lost 1 base and J 5 bases, leaving 11 bases between the germline ends. Only in-frame clones appear in the TCRdb table, and some are missing; sequencing was by immunoSEQ multiplex PCR. The sample contains roughly 75,000 clones, 89% of which appear only once. The sequence derives from a female donor with multiple sclerosis, enrolled in a pregnancy study. The chain is built from TRBV7-9 and TRBJ1-4; possibly TRBD1 for D (5 bases). The sample was peripheral blood, taken before pregnancy. DNA of the CDR3: TGTGCCAGCAGCTTAGTGGCAGGGATAAATGAAAAACTGTTTTTT. Amino acids: CASSLVAGINEKLFF.